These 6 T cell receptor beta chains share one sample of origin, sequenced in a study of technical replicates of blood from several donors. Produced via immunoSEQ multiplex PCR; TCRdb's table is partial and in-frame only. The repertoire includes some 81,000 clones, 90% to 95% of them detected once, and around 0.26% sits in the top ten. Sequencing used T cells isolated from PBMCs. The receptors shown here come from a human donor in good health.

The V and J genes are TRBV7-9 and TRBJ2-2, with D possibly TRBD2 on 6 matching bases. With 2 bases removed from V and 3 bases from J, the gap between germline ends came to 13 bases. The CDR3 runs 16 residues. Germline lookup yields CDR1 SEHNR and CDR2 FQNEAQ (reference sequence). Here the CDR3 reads CASSLRLPGDTGELFF. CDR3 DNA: TGTGCCAGCAGCTTACGACTACCGGGAGACACCGGGGAGCTGTTTTTT.

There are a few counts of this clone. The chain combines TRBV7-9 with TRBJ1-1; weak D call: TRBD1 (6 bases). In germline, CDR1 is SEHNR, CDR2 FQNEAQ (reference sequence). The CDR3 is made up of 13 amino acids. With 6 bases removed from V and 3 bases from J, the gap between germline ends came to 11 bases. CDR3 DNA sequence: TGTGCCAGCAGTCCACAGGGAGACACTGAAGCTTTCTTT. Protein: CASSPQGDTEAFF.

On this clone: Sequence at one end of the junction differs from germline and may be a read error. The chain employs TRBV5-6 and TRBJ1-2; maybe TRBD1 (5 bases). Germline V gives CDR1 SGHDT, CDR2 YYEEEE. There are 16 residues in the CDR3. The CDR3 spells CASSLVPDRANYGYAF. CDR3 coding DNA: TGTGCCAGCAGCTTGGTACCTGACAGAGCTAACTATGGCTACGCCTTC. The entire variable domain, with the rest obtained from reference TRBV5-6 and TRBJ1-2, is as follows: DAGVTQSPTHLIKTRGQQVTLRCSPKSGHDTVSWYQQALGQGPQFIFQYYEEEERQRGNFPDRFSGHQFPNYSSELNVNALLLGDSALYLCASSLVPDRANYGYAFGSGTRLTVV.

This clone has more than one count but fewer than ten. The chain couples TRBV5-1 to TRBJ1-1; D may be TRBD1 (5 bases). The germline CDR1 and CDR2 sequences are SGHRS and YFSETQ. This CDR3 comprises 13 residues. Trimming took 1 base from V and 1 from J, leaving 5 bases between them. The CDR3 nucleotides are TGCGCCAGCAGCTTGCAGGGGAACACTGAAGCTTTCTTT. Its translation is CASSLQGNTEAFF.

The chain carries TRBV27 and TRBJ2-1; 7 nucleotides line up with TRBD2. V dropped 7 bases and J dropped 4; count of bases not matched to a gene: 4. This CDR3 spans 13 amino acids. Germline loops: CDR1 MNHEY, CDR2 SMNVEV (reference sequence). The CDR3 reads CASTSGAYNEQFF. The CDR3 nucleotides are TGTGCCAGCACAAGCGGGGCGTACAATGAGCAGTTCTTC.

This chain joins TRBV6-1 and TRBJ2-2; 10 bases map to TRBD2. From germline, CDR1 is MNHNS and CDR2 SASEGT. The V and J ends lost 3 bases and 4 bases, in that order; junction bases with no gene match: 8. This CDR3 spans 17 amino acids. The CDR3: CASSEVPGTSVTGELFF. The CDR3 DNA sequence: TGTGCCAGCAGTGAGGTTCCCGGGACTAGCGTCACCGGGGAGCTGTTTTTT.